This TCR beta chain comes out of a study of T cells in Graves' hyperthyroidism and ophthalmopathy. Regarding this clonotype: Its target is unknown.

Regions amplified from RNA transcripts were the TCR beta CDR3 regions. HTBI primers were used for first-round RT-PCR of the TCR CDR3. In TCRdb, the multiplex PCR reads were re-called with MiXCR into one record per CDR3 protein. The sample contains approximately 700,000 distinct CDR3 sequences, nearly 45% of which appear only once. V trimming: 9 bases; J trimming: 4 bases; junction bases outside the gene matches: 9. This CDR3 is built from 14 residues. Germline V lookup: CDR1 SGHRS, CDR2 YFSETQ. The study, taken as a whole, reports: Blood shared most expanded thyroid clonotypes above 0.001.

The diagnostic basis comprised clinical symptoms, serum thyroxine and TRAb, thyroid ultrasound and orbital computed tomography. Sequences were obtained from peripheral blood or thyroid tissue (not recorded which). The origin of this receptor is an adult man with Graves' disease, either hyperthyroidism or ophthalmopathy (not recorded which). The chain combines TRBV5-1 with TRBJ2-7; 11 bases are shared with TRBD2. Here the CDR3 DNA reads TGCGCCACCTCCAGGACTAGCGGGCCTTACGAGCAGTACTTC. Its protein product is CATSRTSGPYEQYF. Variable domain in full (rest from reference TRBV5-1 and TRBJ2-7): KAGVTQTPRYLIKTRGQQVTLSCSPISGHRSVSWYQQTPGQGLQFLFEYFSETQRNKGNFPGRFSGRQFSNSRSEMNVSTLELGDSALYLCATSRTSGPYEQYFGPGTRLTVT.